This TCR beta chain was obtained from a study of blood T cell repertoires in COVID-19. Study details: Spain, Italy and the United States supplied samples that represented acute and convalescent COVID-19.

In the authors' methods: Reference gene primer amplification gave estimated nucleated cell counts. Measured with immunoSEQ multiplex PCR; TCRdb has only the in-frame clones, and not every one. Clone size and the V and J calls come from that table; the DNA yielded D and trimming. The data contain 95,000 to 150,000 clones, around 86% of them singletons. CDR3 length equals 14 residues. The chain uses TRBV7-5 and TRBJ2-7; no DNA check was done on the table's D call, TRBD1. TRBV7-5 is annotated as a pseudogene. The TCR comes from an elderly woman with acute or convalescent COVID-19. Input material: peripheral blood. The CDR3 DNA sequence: TGTGCCAGAAGCTTACGACAGGGTGGCGACGAGCAGTACGTC. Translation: CARSLRQGGDEQYV.